Below are 28 T cell receptor beta chains sequenced from a single sample in a study of blood T cell repertoires in COVID-19. Sequencing was performed with immunoSEQ multiplex PCR; in TCRdb, only in-frame clones are kept and a portion is missing. Of about 120,000 clones listed, around 90% are singletons. Sample: peripheral blood. All receptors derive from a woman between 45 and 65 years old with active or convalescent COVID-19.

The V gene is TRBV7-9, the J gene TRBJ2-4, with D tentatively TRBD2 (5 bases). With 5 bases removed from V and 2 bases from J, the gap between germline ends came to 22 bases. The germline gives CDR1 SEHNR, CDR2 FQNEAQ (reference sequence). This CDR3 has 18 residues. The CDR3 here is CASSLYGHPVGTKNIQYF. In DNA, the CDR3 is TGTGCCAGCAGCCTTTATGGGCACCCTGTCGGGACCAAAAACATTCAGTACTTC.

The chain uses TRBV9 and TRBJ2-3; TRBD2 agrees at 7 bases. Per the germline V gene, CDR1 is SGDLS and CDR2 is YYNGEE. The V gene end was trimmed by 5 bases and the J gene end by 5 bases; junction bases not matched to a gene: 8. The CDR3 is 14 residues long. This CDR3 reads CASSFAGVGDTQYF. The DNA of the CDR3 is TGTGCCAGCAGTTTTGCGGGAGTAGGAGATACGCAGTATTTT. The complete variable domain, with remaining parts taken from reference TRBV9 and TRBJ2-3, reads DSGVTQTPKHLITATGQRVTLRCSPRSGDLSVYWYQQSLDQGLQFLIQYYNGEERAKGNILERFSAQQFPDLHSELNLSSLELGDSALYFCASSFAGVGDTQYFGPGTRLTVL.

This clone was counted a single time. The genes are TRBV4-2 and TRBJ1-2; 7 bases match TRBD1. The CDR3 covers 13 residues. The V gene's germline CDR1 is LGHNA and CDR2 YNFKEQ. V was clipped by 4 bases and J by 8 bases; unmatched bases: 7. The CDR3: CASSLDRDRGYTF. The CDR3 DNA reads TGTGCCAGCAGCCTCGACAGGGACCGAGGCTACACCTTC.

This clone appeared once. The rearrangement joins TRBV6-6 to TRBJ2-5; 14 bases are a match to TRBD2. Germline V gives CDR1 MNHNY, CDR2 SVGAGI (reference sequence). Trimming removed 5 bases from V and 5 bases from J; junction bases left unmatched: 1. The CDR3 length is 14 residues. The CDR3 region is CASSGLAGGETQYF. CDR3 nucleotide sequence: TGTGCCAGCAGTGGACTAGCGGGAGGTGAGACCCAGTACTTC.

The chain uses TRBV4-2 and TRBJ2-3; D is perhaps TRBD2 (6 bases). CDR1 is LGHNA, CDR2 YNFKEQ, per germline. Between the trimmed V and J ends, which lost 8 bases and 4 bases, there was a span of 19 bases. This CDR3 spans 15 amino acids. The CDR3 DNA sequence: TGTGCCAGCGTAAAGAGTGGGAGGAGCGCAGATACGCAGTATTTT. Translation gives CASVKSGRSADTQYF.

The genes are TRBV28 and TRBJ2-7, with a possible D match to TRBD2 (6 bases). Per the germline V gene, CDR1 is MDHEN and CDR2 is SYDVKM. The CDR3 extends over 15 amino acids. Trimming stripped 8 bases from V and 2 bases from J, with 19 bases between. Here the CDR3 reads CASGSGLARTYEQYF. The DNA for the CDR3 is TGTGCCAGCGGCTCGGGGCTAGCGCGAACCTACGAGCAGTACTTC.

The chain is built from TRBV27 and TRBJ2-1; 7 positions agree with TRBD1. The CDR3 consists of 13 residues. Trimming took 6 bases from V and 9 from J; bases not matched to a gene: 8. Germline V gene lookup returns CDR1 MNHEY and CDR2 SMNVEV (reference sequence). The CDR3 loop reads CASRQGTSTEQFF. CDR3 DNA sequence: TGTGCCAGCAGACAGGGGACATCAACTGAGCAGTTCTTC.

This sequence joins TRBV30 and TRBJ2-1, with 10 bases fitting TRBD1. The CDR3 has 14 residues. Germline CDR1 and CDR2: GTSNPN and SVGIG (reference sequence). The trim removed 8 bases at V and 8 bases at J, leaving 12 bases unmatched. Here the CDR3 reads CATPRDRGFDEQFF. The CDR3 region has the DNA TGTGCCACCCCCCGGGACAGGGGTTTTGATGAGCAGTTCTTC.

The chain combines TRBV5-1 with TRBJ2-7; TRBD1 matches 8 bases. The trim removed 7 bases at V and 6 bases at J, leaving 12 bases unmatched. The germline V gene has CDR1 SGHRS and CDR2 YFSETQ. CDR3 size: 14 residues. DNA for the CDR3: TGCGCCAGCGGAACTTGGACAGGGTCCGCCGAGCAGTACTTC. This sequence encodes CASGTWTGSAEQYF.

The CDR3 coding sequence is TGTGCCAGCACCCGGAGGGGAGGCTACACCTTC. It specifies CASTRRGGYTF. The chain recombines TRBV2 with TRBJ1-2; a weak D match, TRBD1 (5 bases). This CDR3 is 11 amino acids long. Germline V gene lookup returns CDR1 SNHLY and CDR2 FYNNEI. V was clipped by 7 bases and J by 8 bases, with 11 bases between them.

The CDR3 reads CASSYGQLNTEAFF. DNA of the CDR3: TGTGCCAGCAGTTACGGACAGCTGAACACTGAAGCTTTCTTT. V and J are TRBV6-6 and TRBJ1-1; possibly TRBD1 for D (6 bases). The CDR3 sequence is 14 residues long. V was clipped by 2 bases and J by 0 bases, with 7 bases between them. CDR1 and CDR2 (germline): MNHNY, SVGAGI (reference sequence).

The gene calls are TRBV15 and TRBJ2-7, with a tentative D call TRBD2 (6 bases). The CDR3 has 14 amino acids. Trimming took 5 bases from V and 2 from J, leaving 13 bases between them. CDR1 LNHNV and CDR2 YYDKDF come from the germline V gene (reference sequence). CDR3 sequence reads: CATSGPLAPYEQYF. As DNA, the CDR3 is TGTGCCACCAGCGGCCCACTAGCACCCTACGAGCAGTACTTC.

This chain joins TRBV19 and TRBJ2-3, with TRBD1 matching over 9 bases. The V gene's germline CDR1 is LNHDA and CDR2 SQIVND (reference sequence). There are 16 residues in the CDR3. V trimming: 8 bases; J trimming: 1 base; junction bases outside the gene matches: 10. The DNA for the CDR3 is TGTGCCAGTGTCCGAGGGACAGGGTATGGCACAGATACGCAGTATTTT. It yields the protein CASVRGTGYGTDTQYF.

The chain links TRBV2 to TRBJ1-1; 12 bases are shared with TRBD1. CDR1 SNHLY and CDR2 FYNNEI come from the germline V gene. The CDR3 is 17 amino acids. V lost 5 bases and J lost 3; bases outside the gene matches: 10. The CDR3 here is CASSTPGQGARDTEAFF. The CDR3, as DNA: TGTGCCAGCAGTACCCCGGGACAGGGGGCGCGGGACACTGAAGCTTTCTTT. Together with reference TRBV2 and TRBJ1-1, the CDR3 gives the full variable domain: EPEVTQTPSHQVTQMGQEVILRCVPISNHLYFYWYRQILGQKVEFLVSFYNNEISEKSEIFDDQFSVERPDGSNFTLKIRSTKLEDSAMYFCASSTPGQGARDTEAFFGQGTRLTVV.

This clone was counted many times. The genes are TRBV13 and TRBJ2-7, with D possibly matching TRBD1 (6 bases). Looked up from germline, CDR1 is PRHDT and CDR2 is FYEKMQ (reference sequence). This CDR3 is built from 13 residues. The V end was cut by 7 bases, the J end by 3 bases, with 13 bases between. CDR3 in amino acids: CASTLGADYEQYF. The CDR3 nucleotides read TGTGCCAGCACGTTGGGGGCAGACTACGAGCAGTACTTC. Supplemented by reference TRBV13 and TRBJ2-7, the full variable domain reads AAGVIQSPRHLIKEKRETATLKCYPIPRHDTVYWYQQGPGQDPQFLISFYEKMQSDKGSIPDRFSAQQFSDYHSELNMSSLELGDSALYFCASTLGADYEQYFGPGTRLTVT.

This chain connects TRBV7-9 to TRBJ2-1, with 9 bases fitting TRBD1. CDR3 length equals 14 residues. CDR1 is SEHNR, CDR2 FQNEAQ, per germline (reference sequence). J was trimmed by 12 bases and V by 6 bases; bases with no gene match: 12. CDR3 in amino acids: CASSMPGQGQWQFF. CDR3 nucleotide sequence: TGTGCCAGCAGTATGCCGGGACAGGGCCAATGGCAGTTCTTC.

The genes are TRBV6-2 or TRBV6-3 and TRBJ1-1, with D unclear. V lost 2 bases and J lost 0, with 7 bases in between. The germline CDR1 and CDR2 sequences are MNHEY and SVGEGT. The CDR3 has 14 amino acids. The CDR3 spells CASSYGTLNTEAFF. The CDR3 coding sequence is TGTGCCAGCAGTTACGGCACCTTGAACACTGAAGCTTTCTTT.

The rearrangement uses TRBV6-1 and TRBJ2-7, with a weak D call TRBD2 (5 bases). Germline V gene sequence: CDR1 MNHNS, CDR2 SASEGT. The CDR3 is 15 amino acids. The germline V and J ends were trimmed by 2 bases and 3 bases, with 14 bases remaining between them. The CDR3 DNA reads TGTGCCAGCAGTGAAAGGCTAGCCTTCCACTACGAGCAGTACTTC. Its protein is CASSERLAFHYEQYF.

This chain uses TRBV11-2 with TRBJ1-1; D remains unclear. CDR3 length: 14 amino acids. CDR1 and CDR2 (germline): SGHAT, FQNNGV. Trimming removed 1 base at V and 3 bases at J, with 9 bases between. The CDR3 DNA reads as TGTGCCAGCAGCTTAGTTGCAGTGGACACTGAAGCTTTCTTT. Its translation: CASSLVAVDTEAFF.

The V call is TRBV7-2, the J call TRBJ1-3; D unresolved. V was shortened by 5 bases and J by 0 bases, with 11 bases between the two germline ends. The germline gives CDR1 SGHTA, CDR2 FQGNSA. There are 15 residues in the CDR3. The CDR3 is CASSGQLGSGNTIYF. The DNA for the CDR3 is TGTGCCAGCAGCGGGCAATTGGGCTCTGGAAACACCATATATTTT.

This sequence joins TRBV5-1 and TRBJ1-5; a possible D gene is TRBD1 (5 bases). V lost 0 bases to trimming and J lost 5 bases, with 9 bases between them. The CDR3 consists of 14 residues. Germline CDR1 SGHRS, CDR2 YFSETQ. The CDR3 DNA sequence: TGCGCCAGCAGCTTGGTCACAGGAGATCAGCCCCAGCATTTT. This gives the protein CASSLVTGDQPQHF.

This sequence joins TRBV30 and TRBJ1-1; possibly TRBD1 for D (6 bases). Germline V gene data show CDR1 as GTSNPN and CDR2 as SVGIG (reference sequence). This CDR3 region has 16 residues. Trimming pared 3 bases from V and 1 base from J, leaving 18 bases between. CDR3 sequence: CAWSRPFLQGNTEAFF. The CDR3 nucleotides read TGTGCCTGGAGCCGACCATTCTTACAGGGGAACACTGAAGCTTTCTTT.

The gene calls are TRBV18 and TRBJ2-3; D possibly corresponds to TRBD2 (5 bases). In germline, CDR1 is KGHSH, CDR2 LQKENI. Trimming removed 3 bases at V and 4 bases at J, with 8 bases between. The CDR3 loop spans 13 amino acids. The CDR3 region has the DNA TGTGCCAGCTCACCGCCGGGGTCAGATACGCAGTATTTT. It is translated as CASSPPGSDTQYF.

V is TRBV10-1 and J is TRBJ2-7, with 7 bases identical to TRBD1. This CDR3 has 16 residues. From germline, CDR1 is WNHNN and CDR2 SYGVQD (reference sequence). The V gene end was trimmed by 6 bases and the J gene end by 1 base; junction bases not matched to a gene: 12. CDR3 DNA sequence: TGCGCCAGCAGGGGAAGACAGGGCAGTCGTTCCTACGAGCAGTACTTC. Its translation: CASRGRQGSRSYEQYF.

V and J are TRBV28 and TRBJ2-5; the D gene is possibly TRBD2 (5 bases). The CDR3 runs to 12 residues. Looked up from germline, CDR1 is MDHEN and CDR2 is SYDVKM. Trimming stripped 5 bases from V and 10 bases from J, with 14 bases between. For the CDR3, the DNA is TGTGCCAGCAGTCCCCCTAGCCCCGACCAGTACTTC. Translating gives CASSPPSPDQYF.

This chain connects TRBV28 to TRBJ2-7, with 9 bases lining up with TRBD1. Losses at the gene ends were 7 bases for V and 7 bases for J; bases not matched to a gene: 14. The CDR3 runs 15 residues. CDR1 is MDHEN and CDR2 is SYDVKM in the germline V gene. Written as DNA, the CDR3 is TGTGCCAGCACGAGTGTGGGACAGGGTGTGGGGGAGCAGTACTTC. Its protein product is CASTSVGQGVGEQYF.

The chain couples TRBV6-2 or TRBV6-3 to TRBJ2-7; tentatively, D is TRBD2 (6 bases). The germline V gene encodes CDR1 MNHEY and CDR2 SVGEGT. Trimming took 6 bases from V and 4 from J, leaving 13 bases between them. CDR3 length equals 13 residues. The CDR3 sequence is CASSWDSVYEQYF. The CDR3 bases are TGTGCCAGCAGCTGGGACTCCGTATACGAGCAGTACTTC.

V is TRBV7-2 and J is TRBJ2-2; TRBD2 aligns across 12 bases. The CDR3 runs to 18 residues. Germline CDR1 is SGHTA and CDR2 is FQGNSA. V was pared by 10 bases and J by 7 bases, with 19 bases of the junction left unmatched. CDR3 sequence: CATAAGALAGGPGGELFF. CDR3 nucleotide sequence: TGTGCCACAGCAGCTGGGGCCCTAGCGGGAGGGCCCGGCGGGGAGCTGTTTTTT.